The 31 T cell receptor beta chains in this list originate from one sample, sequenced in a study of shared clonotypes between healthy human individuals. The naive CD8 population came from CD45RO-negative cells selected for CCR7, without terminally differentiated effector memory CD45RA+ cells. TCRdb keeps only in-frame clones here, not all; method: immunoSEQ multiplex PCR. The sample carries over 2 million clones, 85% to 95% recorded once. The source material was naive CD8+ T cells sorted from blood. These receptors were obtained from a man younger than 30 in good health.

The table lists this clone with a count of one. Written as DNA, the CDR3 is TGCAGCGCATCCCAGCCTCAGGGGGAGCAGTACTTC. Protein sequence: CSASQPQGEQYF. The rearrangement links TRBV29-1 to TRBJ2-7; TRBD1 might be the D (6 bases). The V and J ends lost 7 bases and 7 bases respectively, with 17 bases between them. This CDR3 has 12 amino acids. Germline loops: CDR1 SQVTM, CDR2 ANQGSEA.

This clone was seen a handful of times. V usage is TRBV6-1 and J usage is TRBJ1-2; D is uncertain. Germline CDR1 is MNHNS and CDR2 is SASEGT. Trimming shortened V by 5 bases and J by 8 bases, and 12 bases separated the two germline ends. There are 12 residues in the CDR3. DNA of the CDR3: TGTGCCAGCAGTCAAAGGCCGGGCGGCTACACCTTC. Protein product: CASSQRPGGYTF.

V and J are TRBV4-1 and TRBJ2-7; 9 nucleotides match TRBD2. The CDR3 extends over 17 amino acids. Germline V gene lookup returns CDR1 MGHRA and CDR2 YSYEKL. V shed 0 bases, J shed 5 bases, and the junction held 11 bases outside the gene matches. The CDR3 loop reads CASSQDTESGGTHEQYF. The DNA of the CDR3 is TGCGCCAGCAGCCAAGATACTGAAAGCGGGGGGACCCACGAGCAGTACTTC.

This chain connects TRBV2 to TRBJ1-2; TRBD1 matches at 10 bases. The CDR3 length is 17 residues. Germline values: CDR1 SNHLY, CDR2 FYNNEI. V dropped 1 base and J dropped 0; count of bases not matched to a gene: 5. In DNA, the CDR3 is TGTGCCAGCAGTGAAGGACAGGGGGCCACCTCTAACTATGGCTACACCTTC. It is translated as CASSEGQGATSNYGYTF.

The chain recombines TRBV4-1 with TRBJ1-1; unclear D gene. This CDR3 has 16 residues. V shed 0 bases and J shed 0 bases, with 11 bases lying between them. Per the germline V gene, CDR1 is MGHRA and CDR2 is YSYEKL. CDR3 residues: CASSQEHQIMNTEAFF. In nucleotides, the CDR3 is TGCGCCAGCAGCCAAGAACATCAGATCATGAACACTGAAGCTTTCTTT.

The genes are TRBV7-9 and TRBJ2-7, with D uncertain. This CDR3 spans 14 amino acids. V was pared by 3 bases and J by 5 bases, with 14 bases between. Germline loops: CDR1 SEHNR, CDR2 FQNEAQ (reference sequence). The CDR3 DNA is TGTGCCAGCAGCTTCTCCGTTGACTTGGACGAGCAGTACTTC. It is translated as CASSFSVDLDEQYF.

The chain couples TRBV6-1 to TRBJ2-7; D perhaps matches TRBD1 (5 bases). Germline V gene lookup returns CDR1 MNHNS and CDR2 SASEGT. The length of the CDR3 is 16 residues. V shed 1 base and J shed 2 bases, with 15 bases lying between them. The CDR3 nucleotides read TGTGCCAGCAGTGAAGGGACAAGCCGATTTACCTACGAGCAGTACTTC. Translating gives CASSEGTSRFTYEQYF.

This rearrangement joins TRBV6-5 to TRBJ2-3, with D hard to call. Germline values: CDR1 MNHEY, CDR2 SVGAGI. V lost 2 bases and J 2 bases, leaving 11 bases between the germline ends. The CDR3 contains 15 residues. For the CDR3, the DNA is TGTGCCAGCAGTTACCGGACGGCAGCCACAGATACGCAGTATTTT. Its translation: CASSYRTAATDTQYF.

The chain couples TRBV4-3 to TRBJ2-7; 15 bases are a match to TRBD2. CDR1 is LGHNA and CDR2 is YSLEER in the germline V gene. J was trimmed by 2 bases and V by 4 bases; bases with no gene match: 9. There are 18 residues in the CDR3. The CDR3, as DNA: TGCGCCAGCAGCCGCGGACTAGCGGGAGGGCCTGGAACCTACGAGCAGTACTTC. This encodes CASSRGLAGGPGTYEQYF.

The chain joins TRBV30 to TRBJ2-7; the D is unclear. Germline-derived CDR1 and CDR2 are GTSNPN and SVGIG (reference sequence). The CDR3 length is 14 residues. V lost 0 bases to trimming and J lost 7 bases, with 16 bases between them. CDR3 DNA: TGTGCCTGGAGTGTACCCAGCAGGACGAGTGAGCAGTACTTC. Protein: CAWSVPSRTSEQYF.

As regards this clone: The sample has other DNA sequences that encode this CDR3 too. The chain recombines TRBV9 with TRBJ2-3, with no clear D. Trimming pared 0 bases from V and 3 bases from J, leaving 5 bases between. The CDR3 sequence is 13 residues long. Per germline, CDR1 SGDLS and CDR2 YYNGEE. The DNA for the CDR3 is TGTGCCAGCAGCGTAGACGATACAGATACGCAGTATTTT. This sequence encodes CASSVDDTDTQYF.

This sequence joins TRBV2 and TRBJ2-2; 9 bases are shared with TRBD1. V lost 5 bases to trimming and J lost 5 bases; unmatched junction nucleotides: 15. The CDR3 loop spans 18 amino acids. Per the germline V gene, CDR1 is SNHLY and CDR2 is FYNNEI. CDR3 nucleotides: TGTGCCAGCAGTCATAGGACAGGGGCGACGGCGGGGACCGGGGAGCTGTTTTTT. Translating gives CASSHRTGATAGTGELFF.

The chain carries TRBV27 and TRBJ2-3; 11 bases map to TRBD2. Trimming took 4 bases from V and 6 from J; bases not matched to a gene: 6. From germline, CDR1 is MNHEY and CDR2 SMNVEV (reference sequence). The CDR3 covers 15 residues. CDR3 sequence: CASSYGTSGGDTQYF. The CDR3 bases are TGTGCCAGCAGTTATGGGACTAGCGGAGGGGATACGCAGTATTTT.

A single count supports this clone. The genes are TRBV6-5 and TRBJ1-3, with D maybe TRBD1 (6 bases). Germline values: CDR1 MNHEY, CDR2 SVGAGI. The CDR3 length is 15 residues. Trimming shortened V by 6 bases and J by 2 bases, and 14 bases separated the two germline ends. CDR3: CASSQQGIPGNTIYF. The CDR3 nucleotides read TGTGCCAGCAGCCAACAGGGCATTCCTGGAAACACCATATATTTT.

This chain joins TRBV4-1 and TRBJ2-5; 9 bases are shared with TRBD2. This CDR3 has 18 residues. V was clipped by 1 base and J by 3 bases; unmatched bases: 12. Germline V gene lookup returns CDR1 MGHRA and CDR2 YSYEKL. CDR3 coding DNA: TGCGCCAGCAGCCAAGGGGAGGGAGCGGGGGGTATTGAAGAGACCCAGTACTTC. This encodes CASSQGEGAGGIEETQYF.

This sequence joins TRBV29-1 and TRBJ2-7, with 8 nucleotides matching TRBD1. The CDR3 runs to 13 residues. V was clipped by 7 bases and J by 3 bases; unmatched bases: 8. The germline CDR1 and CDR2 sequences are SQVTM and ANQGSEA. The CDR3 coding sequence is TGCAGCGCTGTGGGACAGGTACACTACGAGCAGTACTTC. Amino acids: CSAVGQVHYEQYF.

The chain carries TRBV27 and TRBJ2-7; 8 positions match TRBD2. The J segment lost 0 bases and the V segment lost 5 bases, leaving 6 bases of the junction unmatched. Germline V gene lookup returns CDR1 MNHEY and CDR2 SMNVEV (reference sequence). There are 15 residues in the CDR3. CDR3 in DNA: TGTGCCAGCAGTCACGGGGGGGTCAGCTCCTACGAGCAGTACTTC. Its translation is CASSHGGVSSYEQYF.

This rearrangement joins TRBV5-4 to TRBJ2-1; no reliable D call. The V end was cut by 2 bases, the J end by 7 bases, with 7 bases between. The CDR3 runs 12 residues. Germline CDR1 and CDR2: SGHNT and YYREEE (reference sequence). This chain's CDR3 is CASSFWQNEQFF. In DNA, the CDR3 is TGTGCCAGCAGCTTTTGGCAAAATGAGCAGTTCTTC.

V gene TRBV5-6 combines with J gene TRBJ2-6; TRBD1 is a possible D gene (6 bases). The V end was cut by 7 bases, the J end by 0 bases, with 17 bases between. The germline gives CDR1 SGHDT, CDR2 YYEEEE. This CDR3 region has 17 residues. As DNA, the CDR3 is TGTGCCAGCGGTCCCGGGACACACTTCTCTGGGGCCAACGTCCTGACTTTC. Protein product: CASGPGTHFSGANVLTF.

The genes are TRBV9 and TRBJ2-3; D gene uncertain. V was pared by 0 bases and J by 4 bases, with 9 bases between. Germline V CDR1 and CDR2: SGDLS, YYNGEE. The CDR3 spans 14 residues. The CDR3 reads CASSVATQSDTQYF. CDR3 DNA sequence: TGTGCCAGCAGCGTAGCCACTCAGTCAGATACGCAGTATTTT.

The CDR3 coding sequence is TGTGCCAGTAGTATATCCGGGACAGGGTGGGTGGCCCAGTACTTC. Translating gives CASSISGTGWVAQYF. The chain couples TRBV19 to TRBJ2-5, with 9 bases that match TRBD1. V was clipped by 2 bases and J by 9 bases; unmatched bases: 10. The CDR3 runs to 15 residues. Germline assignment: CDR1 LNHDA and CDR2 SQIVND (reference sequence).

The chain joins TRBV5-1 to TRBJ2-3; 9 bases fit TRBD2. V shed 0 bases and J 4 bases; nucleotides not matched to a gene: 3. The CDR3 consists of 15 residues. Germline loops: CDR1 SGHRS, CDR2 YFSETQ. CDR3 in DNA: TGCGCCAGCAGCTTGGAAGCGGGGGGCGCAGATACGCAGTATTTT. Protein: CASSLEAGGADTQYF.

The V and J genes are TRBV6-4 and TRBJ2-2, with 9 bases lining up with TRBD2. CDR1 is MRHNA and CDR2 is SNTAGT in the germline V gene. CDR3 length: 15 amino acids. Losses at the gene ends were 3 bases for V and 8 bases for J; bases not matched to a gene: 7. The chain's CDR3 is CASSEYLAGRGELFF. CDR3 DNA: TGTGCCAGCAGTGAGTATCTAGCGGGGAGGGGGGAGCTGTTTTTT.

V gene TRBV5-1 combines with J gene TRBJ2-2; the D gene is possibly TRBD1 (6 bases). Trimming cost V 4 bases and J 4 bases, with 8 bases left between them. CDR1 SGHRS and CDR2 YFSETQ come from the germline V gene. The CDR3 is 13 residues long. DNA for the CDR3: TGCGCCAGCAGCGCAGGGGTCACCGGGGAGCTGTTTTTT. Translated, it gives CASSAGVTGELFF.

The CDR3 DNA reads as TGCGCCAGCAGCTTGGACGGTTCTGGGTCACCCCTCCACTTT. This encodes CASSLDGSGSPLHF. The gene calls are TRBV5-1 and TRBJ1-6; D gene unclear. Germline CDR1 SGHRS, CDR2 YFSETQ. Trimming shortened V by 0 bases and J by 10 bases, and 11 bases separated the two germline ends. The CDR3 contains 14 residues.

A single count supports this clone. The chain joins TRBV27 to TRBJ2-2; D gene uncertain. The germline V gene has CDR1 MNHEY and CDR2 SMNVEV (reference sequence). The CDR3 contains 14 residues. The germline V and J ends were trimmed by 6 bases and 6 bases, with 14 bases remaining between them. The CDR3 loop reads CASSPIPFAGELFF. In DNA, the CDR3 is TGTGCCAGCAGCCCCATTCCTTTTGCCGGGGAGCTGTTTTTT.

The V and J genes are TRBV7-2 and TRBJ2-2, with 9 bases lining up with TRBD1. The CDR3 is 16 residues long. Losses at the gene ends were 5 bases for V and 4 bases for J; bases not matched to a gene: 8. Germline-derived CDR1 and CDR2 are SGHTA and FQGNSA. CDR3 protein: CASSTPRDRVTGELFF. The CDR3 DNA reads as TGTGCCAGCAGCACCCCCCGGGACAGGGTCACCGGGGAGCTGTTTTTT.

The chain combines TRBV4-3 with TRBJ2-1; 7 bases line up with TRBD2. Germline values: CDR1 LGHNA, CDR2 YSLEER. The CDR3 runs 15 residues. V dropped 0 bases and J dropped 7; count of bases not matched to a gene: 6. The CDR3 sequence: CASSQERLAANEQFF. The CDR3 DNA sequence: TGCGCCAGCAGCCAAGAGCGGCTAGCGGCTAATGAGCAGTTCTTC.

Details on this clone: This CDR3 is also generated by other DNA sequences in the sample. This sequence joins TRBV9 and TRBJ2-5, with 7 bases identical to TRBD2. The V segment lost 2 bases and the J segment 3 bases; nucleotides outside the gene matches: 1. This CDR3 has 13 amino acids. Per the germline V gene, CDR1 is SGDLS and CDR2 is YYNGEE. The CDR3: CASSVSGEETQYF. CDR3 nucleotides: TGTGCCAGCAGCGTCAGCGGGGAAGAGACCCAGTACTTC.

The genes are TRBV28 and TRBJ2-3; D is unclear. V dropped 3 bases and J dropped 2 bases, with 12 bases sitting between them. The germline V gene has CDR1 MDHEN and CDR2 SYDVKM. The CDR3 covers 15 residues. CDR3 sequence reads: CASSFFQEITDTQYF. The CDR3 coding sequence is TGTGCCAGCAGTTTCTTTCAGGAGATCACAGATACGCAGTATTTT.

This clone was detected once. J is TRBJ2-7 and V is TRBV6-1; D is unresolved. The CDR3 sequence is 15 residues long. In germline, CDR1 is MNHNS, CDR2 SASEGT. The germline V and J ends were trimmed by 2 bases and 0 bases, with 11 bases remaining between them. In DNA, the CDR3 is TGTGCCAGCAGTGAAAAGAAGGCCAGCTCCTACGAGCAGTACTTC. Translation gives CASSEKKASSYEQYF.